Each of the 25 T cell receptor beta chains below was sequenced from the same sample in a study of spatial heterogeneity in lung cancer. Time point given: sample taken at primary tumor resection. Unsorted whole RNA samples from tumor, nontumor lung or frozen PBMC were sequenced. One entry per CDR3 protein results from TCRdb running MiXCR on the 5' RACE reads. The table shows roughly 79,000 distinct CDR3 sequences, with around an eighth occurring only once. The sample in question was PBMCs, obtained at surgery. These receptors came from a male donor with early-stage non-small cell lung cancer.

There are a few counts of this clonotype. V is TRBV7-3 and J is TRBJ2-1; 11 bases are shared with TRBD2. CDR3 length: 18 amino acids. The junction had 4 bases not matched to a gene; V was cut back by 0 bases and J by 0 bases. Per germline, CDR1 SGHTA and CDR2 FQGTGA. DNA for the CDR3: TGTGCCAGCAGCTTAACTCGACTAGCGGGGAGCTCCTACAATGAGCAGTTCTTC. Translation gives CASSLTRLAGSSYNEQFF.

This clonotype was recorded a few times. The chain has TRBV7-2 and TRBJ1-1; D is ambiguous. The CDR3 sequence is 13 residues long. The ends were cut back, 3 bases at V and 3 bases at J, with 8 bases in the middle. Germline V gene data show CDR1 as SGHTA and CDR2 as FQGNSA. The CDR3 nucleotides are TGTGCCAGCAGCTTGATGAAGGACACTGAAGCTTTCTTT. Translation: CASSLMKDTEAFF.

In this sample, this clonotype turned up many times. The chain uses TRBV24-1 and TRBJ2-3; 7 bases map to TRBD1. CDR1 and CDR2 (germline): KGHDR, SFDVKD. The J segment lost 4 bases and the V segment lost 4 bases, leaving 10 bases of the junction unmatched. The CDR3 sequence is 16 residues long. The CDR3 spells CATSDPLIGGPDTQYF. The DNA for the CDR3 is TGTGCCACCAGTGACCCGCTCATAGGGGGCCCAGATACGCAGTATTTT.

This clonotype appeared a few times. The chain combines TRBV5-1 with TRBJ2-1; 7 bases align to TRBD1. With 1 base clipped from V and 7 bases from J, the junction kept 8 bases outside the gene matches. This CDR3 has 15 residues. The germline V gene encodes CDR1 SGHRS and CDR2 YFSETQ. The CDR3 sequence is CASSLLQGIRNEQFF. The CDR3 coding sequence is TGCGCCAGCAGCTTGTTACAGGGGATTAGGAATGAGCAGTTCTTC.

The CDR3 DNA follows: TGTGCCAGCAGCTTAGGCAGAGAGCAGTACTTC. Translating gives CASSLGREQYF. V gene TRBV7-9 combines with J gene TRBJ2-7; unclear D gene. Germline V gene lookup returns CDR1 SEHNR and CDR2 FQNEAQ (reference sequence). The CDR3 extends over 11 amino acids. Trimming left V 1 base short and J 7 bases short, with 5 bases between.

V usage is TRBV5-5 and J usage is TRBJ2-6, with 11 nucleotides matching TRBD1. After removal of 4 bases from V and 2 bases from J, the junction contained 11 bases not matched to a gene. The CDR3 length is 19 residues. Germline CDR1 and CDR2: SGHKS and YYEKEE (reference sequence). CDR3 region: CASSQTPGQGVTGANVLTF. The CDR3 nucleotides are TGTGCCAGCAGCCAGACCCCGGGACAGGGGGTCACTGGGGCCAACGTCCTGACTTTC.

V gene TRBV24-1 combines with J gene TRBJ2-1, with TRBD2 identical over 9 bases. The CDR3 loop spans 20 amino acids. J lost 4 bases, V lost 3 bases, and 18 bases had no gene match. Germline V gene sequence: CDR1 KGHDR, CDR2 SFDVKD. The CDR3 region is CATSDRGGGPRRGKYNEQFF. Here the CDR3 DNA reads TGTGCCACCAGTGATCGCGGGGGGGGGCCAAGACGTGGCAAATACAATGAGCAGTTCTTC.

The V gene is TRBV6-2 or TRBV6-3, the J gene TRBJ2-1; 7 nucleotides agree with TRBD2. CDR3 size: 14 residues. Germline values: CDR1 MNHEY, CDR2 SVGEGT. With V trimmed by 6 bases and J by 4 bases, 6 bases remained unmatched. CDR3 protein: CASRPGGSYNEQFF. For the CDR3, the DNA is TGTGCCAGCAGGCCCGGGGGGAGTTACAATGAGCAGTTCTTC.

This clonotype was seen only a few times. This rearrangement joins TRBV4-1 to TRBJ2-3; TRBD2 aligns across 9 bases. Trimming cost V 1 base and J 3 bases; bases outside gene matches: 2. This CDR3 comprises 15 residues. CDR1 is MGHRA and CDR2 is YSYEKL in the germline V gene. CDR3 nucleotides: TGCGCCAGCAGCCAAGTAGCGGGAGCGACAGATACGCAGTATTTT. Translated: CASSQVAGATDTQYF.

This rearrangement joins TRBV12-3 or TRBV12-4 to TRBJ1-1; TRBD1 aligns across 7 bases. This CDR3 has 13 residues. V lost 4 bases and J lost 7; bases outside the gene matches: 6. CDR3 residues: CASSSPGQNEAFF. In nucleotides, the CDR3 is TGTGCCAGCAGTTCCCCGGGACAGAATGAAGCTTTCTTT.

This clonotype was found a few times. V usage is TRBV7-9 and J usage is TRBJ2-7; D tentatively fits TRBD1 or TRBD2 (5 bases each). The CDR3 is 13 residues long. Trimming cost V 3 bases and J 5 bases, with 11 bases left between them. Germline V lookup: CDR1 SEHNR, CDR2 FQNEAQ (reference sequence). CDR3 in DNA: TGTGCCAGCAGCTTGGCAGGGAGCCACGAGCAGTACTTC. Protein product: CASSLAGSHEQYF.

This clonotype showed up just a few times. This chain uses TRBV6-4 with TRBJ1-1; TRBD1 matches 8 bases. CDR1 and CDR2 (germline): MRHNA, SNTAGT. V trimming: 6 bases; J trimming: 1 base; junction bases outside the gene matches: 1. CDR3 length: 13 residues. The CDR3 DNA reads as TGTGCCAGCAGGGACAGGGCGAACACTGAAGCTTTCTTT. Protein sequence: CASRDRANTEAFF.

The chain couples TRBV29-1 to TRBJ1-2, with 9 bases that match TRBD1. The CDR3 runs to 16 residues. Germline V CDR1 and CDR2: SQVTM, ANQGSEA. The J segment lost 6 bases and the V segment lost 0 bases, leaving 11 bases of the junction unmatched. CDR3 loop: CSVEDWRLDRGDGYTF. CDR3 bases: TGCAGCGTTGAAGATTGGCGTCTCGACAGGGGGGATGGCTACACCTTC.

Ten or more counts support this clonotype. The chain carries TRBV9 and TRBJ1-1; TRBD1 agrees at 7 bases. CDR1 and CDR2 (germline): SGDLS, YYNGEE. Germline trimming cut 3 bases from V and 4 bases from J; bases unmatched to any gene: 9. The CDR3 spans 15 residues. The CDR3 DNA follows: TGTGCCAGCAGCGAGACAGGGACGATCGGCACTGAAGCTTTCTTT. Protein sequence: CASSETGTIGTEAFF.

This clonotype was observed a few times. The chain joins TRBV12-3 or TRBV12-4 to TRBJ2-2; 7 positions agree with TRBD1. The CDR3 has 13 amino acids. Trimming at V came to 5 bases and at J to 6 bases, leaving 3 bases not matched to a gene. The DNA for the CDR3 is TGTGCCAGCAGTACGACAGGGCCCGGGGAGCTGTTTTTT. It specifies CASSTTGPGELFF.

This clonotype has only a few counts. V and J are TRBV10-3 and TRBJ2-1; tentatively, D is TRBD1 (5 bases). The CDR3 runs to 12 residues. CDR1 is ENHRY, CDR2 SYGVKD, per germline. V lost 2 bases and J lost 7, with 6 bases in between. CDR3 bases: TGTGCCATCAGTGAGCAGGGTAATGAGCAGTTCTTC. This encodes CAISEQGNEQFF.

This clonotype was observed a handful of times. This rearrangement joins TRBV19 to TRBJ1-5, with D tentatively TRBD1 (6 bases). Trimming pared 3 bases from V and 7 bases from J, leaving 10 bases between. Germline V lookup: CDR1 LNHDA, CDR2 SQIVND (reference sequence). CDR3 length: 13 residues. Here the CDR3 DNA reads TGTGCCAGTAGTATCGCCAGGGGCCAGCCCCAGCATTTT. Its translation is CASSIARGQPQHF.

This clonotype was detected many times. CDR3 sequence (DNA): TGTGCCAGCAGTGAAGCCGGGTGGAACACTGAAGCTTTCTTT. Amino acid sequence: CASSEAGWNTEAFF. The V and J genes are TRBV25-1 and TRBJ1-1, with D unresolved. CDR1 and CDR2 (germline): MGHDK, SYGVNS. The ends were cut back, 2 bases at V and 1 base at J, with 8 bases in the middle. This CDR3 spans 14 amino acids.

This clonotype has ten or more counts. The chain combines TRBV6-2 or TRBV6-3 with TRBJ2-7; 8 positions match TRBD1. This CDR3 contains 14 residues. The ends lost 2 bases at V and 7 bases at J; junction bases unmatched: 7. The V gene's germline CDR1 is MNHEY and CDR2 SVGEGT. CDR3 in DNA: TGTGCCAGCAGTTACGAGGCAGGGGGCAGGGAGCAGTACTTC. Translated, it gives CASSYEAGGREQYF.

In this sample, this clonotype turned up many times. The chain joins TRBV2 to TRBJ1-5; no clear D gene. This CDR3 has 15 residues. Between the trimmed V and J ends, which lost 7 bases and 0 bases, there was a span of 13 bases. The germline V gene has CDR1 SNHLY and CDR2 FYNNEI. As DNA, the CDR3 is TGTGCCAGCACCTTGACGGAGAATAGCAATCAGCCCCAGCATTTT. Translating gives CASTLTENSNQPQHF.

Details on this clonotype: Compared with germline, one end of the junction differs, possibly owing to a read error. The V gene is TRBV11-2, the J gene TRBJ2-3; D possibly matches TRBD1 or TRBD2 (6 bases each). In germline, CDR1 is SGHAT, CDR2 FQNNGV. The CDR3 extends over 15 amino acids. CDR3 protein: CASSPEGGGTDKQYF. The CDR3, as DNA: TGTGCCAGCAGCCCAGAGGGGGGAGGCACAGATAAGCAGTATTTT.

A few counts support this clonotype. This CDR3 reads CASSSQGEETQYF. CDR3 nucleotides: TGCGCCAGCAGCTCACAGGGAGAAGAGACCCAGTACTTC. The chain combines TRBV5-1 with TRBJ2-5; weak D call: TRBD1 (6 bases). This CDR3 contains 13 residues. V gave up 3 bases and J gave up 3 bases, with 9 bases separating them. The germline V gene encodes CDR1 SGHRS and CDR2 YFSETQ.

The CDR3 nucleotides are TGCGCCAGCAGCGGTGGACAGGGCTCTGGGGCCAACGTCCTGACTTTC. Residues: CASSGGQGSGANVLTF. The chain combines TRBV5-1 with TRBJ2-6, with 8 bases matching TRBD1. Trimming removed 4 bases from V and 0 bases from J; junction bases left unmatched: 3. The CDR3 length is 16 residues. CDR1 is SGHRS and CDR2 is YFSETQ in the germline V gene.

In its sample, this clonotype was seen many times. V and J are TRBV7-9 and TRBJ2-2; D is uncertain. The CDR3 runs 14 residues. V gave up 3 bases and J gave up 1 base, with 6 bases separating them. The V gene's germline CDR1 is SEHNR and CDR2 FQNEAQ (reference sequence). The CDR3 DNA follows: TGTGCCAGCAGCTTCGCGGAGAACACCGGGGAGCTGTTTTTT. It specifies CASSFAENTGELFF.

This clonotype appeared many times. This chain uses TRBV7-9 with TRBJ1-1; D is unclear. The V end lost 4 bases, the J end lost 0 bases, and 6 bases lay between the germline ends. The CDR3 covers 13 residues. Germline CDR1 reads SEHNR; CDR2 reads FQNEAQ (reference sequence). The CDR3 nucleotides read TGTGCCAGCAGCTCCAACCTGAACACTGAAGCTTTCTTT. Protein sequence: CASSSNLNTEAFF.